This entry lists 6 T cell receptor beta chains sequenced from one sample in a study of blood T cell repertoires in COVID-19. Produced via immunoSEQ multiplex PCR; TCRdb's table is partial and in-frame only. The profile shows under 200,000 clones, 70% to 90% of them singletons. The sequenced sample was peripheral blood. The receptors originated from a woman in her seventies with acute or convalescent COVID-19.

CDR3 in amino acids: CASSTLGTYNEQFF. The CDR3 DNA sequence: TGTGCCAGCAGTACCCTAGGGACATACAATGAGCAGTTCTTC. The V and J genes are TRBV27 and TRBJ2-1; possibly TRBD1 for D (6 bases). Trimming took 5 bases from V and 4 from J, leaving 12 bases between them. In germline, CDR1 is MNHEY, CDR2 SMNVEV (reference sequence). This CDR3 comprises 14 residues.

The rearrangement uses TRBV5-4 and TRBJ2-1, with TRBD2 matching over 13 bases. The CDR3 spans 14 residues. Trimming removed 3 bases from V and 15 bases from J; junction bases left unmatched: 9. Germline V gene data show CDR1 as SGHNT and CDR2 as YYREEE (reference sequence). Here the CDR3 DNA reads TGTGCCAGCAGCTCCCGGACTAGCGGGGGTCCGGGGTTCTTC. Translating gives CASSSRTSGGPGFF.

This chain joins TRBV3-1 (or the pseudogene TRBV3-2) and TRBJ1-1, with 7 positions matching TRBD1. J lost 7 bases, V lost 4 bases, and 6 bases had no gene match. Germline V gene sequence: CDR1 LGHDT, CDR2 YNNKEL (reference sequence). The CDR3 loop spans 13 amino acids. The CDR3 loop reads CASSRQGGGEAFF. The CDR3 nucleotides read TGTGCCAGCAGCCGACAGGGAGGTGGTGAAGCTTTCTTT.

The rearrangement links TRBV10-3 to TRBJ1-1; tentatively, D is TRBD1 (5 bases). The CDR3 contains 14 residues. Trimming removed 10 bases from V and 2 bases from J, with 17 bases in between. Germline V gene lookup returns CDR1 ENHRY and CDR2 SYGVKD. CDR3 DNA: TGTGCCACCGAACGAACAGGACCCAACACTGAAGCTTTCTTT. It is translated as CATERTGPNTEAFF.

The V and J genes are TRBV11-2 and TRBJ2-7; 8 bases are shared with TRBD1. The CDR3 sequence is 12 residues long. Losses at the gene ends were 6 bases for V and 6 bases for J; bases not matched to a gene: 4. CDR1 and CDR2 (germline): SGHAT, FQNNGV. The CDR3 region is CASSRDRSEQYF. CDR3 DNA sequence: TGTGCCAGCAGTCGGGACAGGTCCGAGCAGTACTTC.

The CDR3 DNA reads TGTGCCAGCAGTTCAACCGGGACTACCCTCTACGAGCAGTACTTC. Protein sequence: CASSSTGTTLYEQYF. The genes are TRBV6-5 and TRBJ2-7, with 7 positions matching TRBD2. CDR1 is MNHEY and CDR2 is SVGAGI in the germline V gene. CDR3 length: 15 amino acids. V lost 4 bases and J lost 3; bases outside the gene matches: 9.